This T cell receptor beta chain emerged from a study of cytomegalovirus exposure and HLA in healthy donors. The CDR3 has 15 amino acids. Trimming removed 2 bases from V and 5 bases from J; junction bases left unmatched: 8. Per germline, CDR1 SGHVS and CDR2 FNYEAQ. This clone was seen more than once but under ten times. Assay: immunoSEQ multiplex PCR; the TCRdb copy retains only in-frame clones and omits some. Of 120,000 to 150,000 clones listed, 85% to 90% are singletons. This chain uses TRBV7-6 with TRBJ2-5, with TRBD2 identical over 7 bases. Sequencing was performed on PBMCs. This receptor was taken from a woman aged 18-29 years in good health and CMV-seropositive. The CDR3 sequence: CASSLKQDGRETQYF. In nucleotides, the CDR3 is TGTGCCAGCAGCTTAAAACAGGACGGGAGGGAGACCCAGTACTTC.